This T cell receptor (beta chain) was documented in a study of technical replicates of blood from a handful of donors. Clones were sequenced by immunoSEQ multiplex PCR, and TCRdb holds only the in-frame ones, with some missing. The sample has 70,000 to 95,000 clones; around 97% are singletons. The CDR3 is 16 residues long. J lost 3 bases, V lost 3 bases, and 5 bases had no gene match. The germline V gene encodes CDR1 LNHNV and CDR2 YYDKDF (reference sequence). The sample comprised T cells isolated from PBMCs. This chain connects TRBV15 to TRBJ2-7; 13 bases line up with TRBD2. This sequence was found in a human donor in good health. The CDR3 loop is CATSSRLAGGFYEQYF. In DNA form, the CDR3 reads TGTGCCACCAGCAGTAGACTAGCGGGGGGCTTCTACGAGCAGTACTTC.